A single sample gave rise to the 11 T cell receptor beta chains below, sequenced in a study of T cells after yellow fever vaccination (dated 2019 in TCRdb). The treatment or condition label corresponds to: live attenuated yellow fever vaccine strain. Library prep was done by 5' RACE. The instrument given in TCRdb is Illumina NovaSeq 6000. The public reads were quality trimmed at Q25 with fastp and then assembled into clones with MiXCR by TCRdb, keeping productive beta chains. CDR3 protein duplicates are merged, each entry listing the most common genes and DNA. The sample has a few hundred thousand distinct CDR3 sequences on record, around 4% of them singletons. About a quarter of the sample goes to the ten largest clones. The sequences come from PBMCs, collected on the day of the yellow fever booster vaccination. The receptors stem from a man between 18 and 35 years old who received the YFV17D yellow fever vaccine.

This clonotype has just a few counts. The chain recombines TRBV21-1 with TRBJ2-7; the D call in the table, TRBD2, was not verified against the DNA. TRBV21-1 is deemed a pseudogene. The CDR3 loop spans 13 amino acids. The CDR3 bases are TGTGCCAGCAGAACTAGCGGGGCCTACGAGCAGTACGTC. It yields the protein CASRTSGAYEQYV.

This clonotype was recorded at least ten times. This chain connects TRBV7-2 to TRBJ2-7, with 10 bases fitting TRBD1. V gave up 5 bases and J gave up 2 bases; unmatched junction bases: 3. Germline V gene lookup returns CDR1 SGHTA and CDR2 FQGNSA. The CDR3 runs 14 residues. CDR3 sequence: CASSPGQGPYEQYF. The CDR3 coding sequence is TGTGCCAGCAGCCCGGGACAGGGGCCCTACGAGCAGTACTTC.

This clonotype was seen a handful of times. The chain links TRBV27 to TRBJ2-2; D is undetermined. Germline CDR1 reads MNHEY; CDR2 reads SMNVEV (reference sequence). V was cut by 7 bases and J by 3 bases, with 9 bases left in between. CDR3 length: 13 residues. Here the CDR3 reads CASTPLYTGELFF. The CDR3 DNA reads TGTGCCAGCACCCCTCTCTACACCGGGGAGCTGTTTTTT.

This clonotype has just a few counts. The V gene is TRBV18, the J gene TRBJ1-3; TRBD1 is a possible D gene (5 bases). The V end was cut by 1 base, the J end by 1 base, with 11 bases between. This CDR3 has 16 amino acids. Germline V gene data show CDR1 as KGHSH and CDR2 as LQKENI. The CDR3 nucleotides are TGTGCCAGCTCACCACAGCAGGGCCAGTCTGGAAACACCATATATTTT. Translation: CASSPQQGQSGNTIYF.

This clonotype was recorded at least ten times. The rearrangement uses TRBV7-2 and TRBJ1-2; D remains ambiguous. This CDR3 has 16 residues. The V and J ends lost 1 base and 3 bases respectively, with 15 bases between them. Germline V CDR1 and CDR2: SGHTA, FQGNSA. Here the CDR3 reads CASSLEGLSRYYGYTF. CDR3 nucleotides: TGTGCCAGCAGCTTAGAAGGTCTCTCTCGGTACTATGGCTACACCTTC.

This clonotype was seen repeatedly, ten times or more. The rearrangement joins TRBV5-1 to TRBJ2-1; 7 bases align to TRBD1. V dropped 4 bases and J dropped 0; count of bases not matched to a gene: 4. In germline, CDR1 is SGHRS, CDR2 YFSETQ. This CDR3 region has 15 residues. CDR3 amino acids: CASSPWDSSYNEQFF. The CDR3 DNA is TGCGCCAGCAGCCCCTGGGACAGCTCCTACAATGAGCAGTTCTTC.

The chain employs TRBV5-4 and TRBJ2-3; 7 nucleotides line up with TRBD2. The germline V gene encodes CDR1 SGHNT and CDR2 YYREEE (reference sequence). With 0 bases clipped from V and 4 bases from J, the junction kept 5 bases outside the gene matches. CDR3 size: 15 residues. CDR3 in DNA: TGTGCCAGCAGCTTGGGGGGGGAGGGCGCAGATACGCAGTATTTT. Encoded protein: CASSLGGEGADTQYF.

Turning to this clonotype: A read error may be the cause here, since a much bigger clone is one base away. The chain uses TRBV4-1 and TRBJ2-3; D is undetermined. V lost 0 bases and J 2 bases, leaving 9 bases between the germline ends. The CDR3 is 15 amino acids. CDR1 is MGHRA, CDR2 YSYEKL, per germline. For the CDR3, the DNA is TGCGCCAGCAGCCAAGATCGAATACTCACAGATACGCAGTATTTT. Its translation: CASSQDRILTDTQYF.

Here the CDR3 DNA reads TGTGCCAGTAGTAACTCGTACAATGAGCAGTTCTTC. It specifies CASSNSYNEQFF. This chain links TRBV19 with TRBJ2-1; D is unclear. Germline V gene sequence: CDR1 LNHDA, CDR2 SQIVND (reference sequence). With 4 bases removed from V and 4 bases from J, the gap between germline ends came to 5 bases. The CDR3 extends over 12 amino acids. The variable domain in full, completed from reference TRBV19 and TRBJ2-1, reads DGGITQSPKYLFRKEGQNVTLSCEQNLNHDAMYWYRQDPGQGLRLIYYSQIVNDFQKGDIAEGYSVSREKKESFPLTVTSAQKNPTAFYLCASSNSYNEQFFGPGTRLTVL.

The genes are TRBV28 and TRBJ2-3; the match to TRBD2 covers 9 bases. Unmatched junction bases numbered 10, after V lost 3 bases and J lost 6 bases. The CDR3 has 16 residues. From germline, CDR1 is MDHEN and CDR2 SYDVKM. The CDR3 sequence is CASSLGLALGSDTQYF. In DNA, the CDR3 is TGTGCCAGCAGTTTGGGACTAGCTTTAGGGTCGGATACGCAGTATTTT.

This clonotype was counted at least ten times. The rearrangement joins TRBV5-1 to TRBJ2-1; 11 nucleotides match TRBD1. With 5 bases clipped from V and 10 bases from J, the junction kept 8 bases outside the gene matches. The V gene's germline CDR1 is SGHRS and CDR2 YFSETQ. This CDR3 comprises 14 residues. The chain's CDR3 is CASSTGTGGGEQFF. The CDR3 DNA is TGCGCCAGCAGTACCGGGACAGGGGGAGGGGAGCAGTTCTTC.